The present T cell receptor (beta chain) was sequenced within a study of blood T cell repertoires in COVID-19 (dated by TCRdb to the early 2020s). About the full investigation: The collaborator samples originated in the United States, Italy and Spain and spanned the acute and convalescent phases of COVID-19. The prospective study material was composed of cDNA or gDNA derived from T cells, B-cell-depleted T cells, or PBMCs. Subjects who had been exposed to COVID-19, were actively infected with it, or had recovered from it provided the deeply sampled blood TCRbeta repertoires that made up the dataset. The repertoires were made available in a free public database intended to serve as a resource for research on the immune response to SARS-CoV-2. Samples were obtained from the ongoing ImmuneRACE study (first 160 participants) and from some 1,300 subjects provided by 6 global collaborators. A de-identified subject ID, COVID-19 status, age in years and sex were almost always included in the sample metadata. Where HLA class I and class II types were available, the types were taken from metadata supplied by the sample provider, not from assay-based typing.

Whole blood was collected in K2EDTA tubes by collaborating institutions according to the institutions' own protocols. For TCRbeta analysis, collaborators shipped samples in one of three forms: frozen whole blood, isolated PBMCs, or DNA extracted from either of those sample types. This clone was seen more than once but under ten times. The antigen it recognizes is unknown. The input lacks base qualities; no much larger clone sits a single base away. TCRbeta CDR3 regions were amplified from genomic DNA by means of the immunoSEQ Assay, a bias-controlled multiplex PCR. For the original study's pipeline: Within the assay, amplification of reference gene primers was used to estimate how many nucleated cells each sample contained. To quantify the absolute abundance of each unique TCRbeta CDR3 rearrangement, sequence reads were collapsed and filtered. Productive Simpson clonality was computed per sample as the square root of Simpson's diversity index over productive rearrangements. TCRdb retrieved this table from immuneACCESS and kept in-frame rearrangements only. Not all clones are present; in checked studies, unresolved V genes account for under half, and no reason is known for the remainder. That table gives V, J and clone size, and the DNA gave D and trimming. Here the sample has 120,000 to 150,000 clones; 70% to 90% occur a single time. Clones ranked in the top ten supply around 2.5% of the sample.

The cysteine opens and the phenylalanine closes a CDR3 of 15 amino acids. The read is trimmed to its CDR3 DNA, 45 bases read in frame from base 1. Based on the germline V gene (reference sequence), the CDR1 and CDR2 sequences are SGHNT and YYREEE. Trimming costs V 0 bases and J 1 base, and their ends lie 10 bases apart. General study outcomes and caveats: The amount of clinical and demographic metadata varied by source and participant and was provided uncurated.

This sequence uses TRBV5-4 and TRBJ1-2; tentative D gene TRBD1, with 6 bases matching. The material sequenced was peripheral blood. The clonotype originates from a human donor with acute or convalescent COVID-19. The donor label of this sample is uncertain. The DNA is as follows: TGTGCCAGCAGCTTGGAAGGGACACTTAACTATGGCTACACCTTC. This translates into CASSLEGTLNYGYTF.